This TCR beta chain comes out of a study of shared clonotypes between healthy human individuals. All participating donors were Caucasian adults from Nashville, Tennessee. Naive CD4+ cells were CD45RA-selected; the remaining cells were memory. V was pared by 0 bases and J by 0 bases, with 10 bases between. This CDR3 comprises 15 residues. The germline V gene has CDR1 SGHNT and CDR2 YYREEE (reference sequence). When replicate PCRs were run on sorted subsets, they used 150 to 200 ng DNA, 28,000 or so T cell genomes. Profiling relied on immunoSEQ multiplex PCR, and the TCRdb table lists in-frame clones only, not all of them. The table records 1 million to 1.2 million clones, around 77% of them present only once.

Sequencing was performed on memory CD4+ T cells from PBMCs. Regarding subset: CD45RA-negative fraction. The chain couples TRBV5-4 to TRBJ2-7; D gene unclear. The sequence was collected from a man between 18 and 35 years old in good health. Some clones in this sample may be carry-over from other donors' samples. This CDR3 is CASSLASSSSYEQYF. The CDR3 region has the DNA TGTGCCAGCAGCTTGGCGTCCAGCAGCTCCTACGAGCAGTACTTC.